This TCR beta chain is from a study of T-cell reconstitution after alpha-beta-depleted transplantation in children. Study-level results: T-cell numbers and diversity one year post-transplant derived largely from freshly generated T cells. Several patients had high TCRbeta diversity at day 60; it came from surviving recipient T cells and thymic progenitors.

Concerning this clonotype: Antigen unknown.

Unique molecular identifiers featured in how the TCRbeta library was prepared. TCRdb re-derived calls from the PCR reads in MiXCR, one entry per CDR3 protein. This table holds 500,000 or so distinct CDR3 sequences, more than 9.5% found once. V lost 6 bases, J lost 1 base, and 19 bases lay in between. This CDR3 is built from 16 residues. Per the germline V gene, CDR1 is DFQATT and CDR2 is SNEGSKA (reference sequence). Sequencing was performed on PBMCs, mostly from graft donor cells, taken 180 days after TCRalphabeta/CD19-depleted stem cell transplant. This TCR derives from a female patient aged 2 to 10 who had a stem cell transplant for aplastic anemia, so the T cells may come from the graft donor. The chain links TRBV20-1 to TRBJ2-1; the D gene is possibly TRBD1 (7 bases). The CDR3 loop reads CSARQGTGASYNEQFF. DNA for the CDR3: TGCAGTGCAAGACAGGGAACGGGAGCATCCTACAATGAGCAGTTCTTC.